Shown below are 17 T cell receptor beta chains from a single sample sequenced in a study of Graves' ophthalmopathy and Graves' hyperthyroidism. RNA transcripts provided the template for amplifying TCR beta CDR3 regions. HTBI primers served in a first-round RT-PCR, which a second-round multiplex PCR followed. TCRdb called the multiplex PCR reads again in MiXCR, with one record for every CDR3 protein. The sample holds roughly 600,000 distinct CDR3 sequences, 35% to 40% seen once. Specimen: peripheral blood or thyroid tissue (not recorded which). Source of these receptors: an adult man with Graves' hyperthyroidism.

In DNA, the CDR3 is TGTGCCAGCAGCCTTACGGGACAGGTCGAAGATACGCAGTATTTT. Translated: CASSLTGQVEDTQYF. J is TRBJ2-3 and V is TRBV7-3; 8 nucleotides line up with TRBD1. Germline-derived CDR1 and CDR2 are SGHTA and FQGTGA. V lost 5 bases, J lost 5 bases, and 9 bases stayed unmatched. CDR3 length equals 15 residues.

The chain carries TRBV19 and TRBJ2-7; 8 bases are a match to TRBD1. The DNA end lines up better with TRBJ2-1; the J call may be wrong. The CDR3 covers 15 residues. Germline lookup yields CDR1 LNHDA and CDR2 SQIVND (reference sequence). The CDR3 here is CASSGDRSSYNEQFF. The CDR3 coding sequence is TGTGCCAGTAGCGGGGACAGGAGCTCCTACAATGAGCAGTTCTTC.

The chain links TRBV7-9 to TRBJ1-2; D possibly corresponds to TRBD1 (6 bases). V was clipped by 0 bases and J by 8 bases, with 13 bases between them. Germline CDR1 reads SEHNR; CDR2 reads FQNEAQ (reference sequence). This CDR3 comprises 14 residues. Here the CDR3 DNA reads TGTGCCAGCAGCTTAGCGGAACAGGGCCGCGGCTACACCTTC. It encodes CASSLAEQGRGYTF.

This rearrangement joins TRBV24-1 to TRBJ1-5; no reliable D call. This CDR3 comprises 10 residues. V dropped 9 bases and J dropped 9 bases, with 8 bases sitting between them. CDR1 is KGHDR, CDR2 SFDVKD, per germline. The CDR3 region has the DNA TGTGCCACCGTTGCAACGCCCCAGCATTTT. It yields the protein CATVATPQHF.

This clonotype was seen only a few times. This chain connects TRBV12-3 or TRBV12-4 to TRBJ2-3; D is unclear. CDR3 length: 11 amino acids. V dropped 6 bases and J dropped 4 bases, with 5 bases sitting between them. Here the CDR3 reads CASSRSDTQYF. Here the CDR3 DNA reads TGTGCCAGCAGCCGCTCAGATACGCAGTATTTT.

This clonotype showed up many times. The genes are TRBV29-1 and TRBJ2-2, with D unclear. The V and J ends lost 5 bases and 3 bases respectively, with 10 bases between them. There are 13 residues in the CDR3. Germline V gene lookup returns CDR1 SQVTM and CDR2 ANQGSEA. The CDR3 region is CSVPQQYTGELFF. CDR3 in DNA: TGCAGCGTTCCACAGCAATACACCGGGGAGCTGTTTTTT.

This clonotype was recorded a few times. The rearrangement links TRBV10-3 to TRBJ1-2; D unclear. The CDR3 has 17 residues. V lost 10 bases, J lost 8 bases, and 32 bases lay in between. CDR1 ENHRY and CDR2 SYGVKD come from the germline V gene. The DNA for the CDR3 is TGTGCCAGCAGCCAAGCCTATGGACCCAACCCAGGCAGCGGCTACACCTTC. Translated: CASSQAYGPNPGSGYTF.

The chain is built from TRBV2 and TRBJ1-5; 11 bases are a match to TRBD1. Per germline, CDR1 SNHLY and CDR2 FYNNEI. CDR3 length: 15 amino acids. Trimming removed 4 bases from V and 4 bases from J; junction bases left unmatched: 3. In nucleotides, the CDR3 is TGTGCCAGCAGTGTAGGACAGGGGGCAAATCAGCCCCAGCATTTT. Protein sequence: CASSVGQGANQPQHF.

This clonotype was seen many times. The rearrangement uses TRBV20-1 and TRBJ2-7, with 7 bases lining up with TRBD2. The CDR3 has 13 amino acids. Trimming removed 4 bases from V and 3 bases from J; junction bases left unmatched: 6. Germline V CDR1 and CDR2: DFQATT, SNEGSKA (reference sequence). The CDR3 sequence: CSATAGPFYEQYF. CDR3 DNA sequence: TGCAGTGCTACAGCGGGACCCTTCTACGAGCAGTACTTC.

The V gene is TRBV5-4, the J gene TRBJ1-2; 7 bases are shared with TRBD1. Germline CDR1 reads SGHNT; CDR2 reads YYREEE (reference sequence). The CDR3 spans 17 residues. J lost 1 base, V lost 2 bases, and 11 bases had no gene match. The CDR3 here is CASSFTTPTGYNYGYTF. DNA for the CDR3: TGTGCCAGCAGCTTTACGACTCCGACAGGGTATAACTATGGCTACACCTTC.

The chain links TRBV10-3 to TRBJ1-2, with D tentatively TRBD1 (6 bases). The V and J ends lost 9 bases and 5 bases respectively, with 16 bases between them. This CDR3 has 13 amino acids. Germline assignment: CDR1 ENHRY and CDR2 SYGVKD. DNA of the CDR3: TGTGCCATAGCATACAGGGAGTCGTATGGCTACACCTTC. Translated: CAIAYRESYGYTF.

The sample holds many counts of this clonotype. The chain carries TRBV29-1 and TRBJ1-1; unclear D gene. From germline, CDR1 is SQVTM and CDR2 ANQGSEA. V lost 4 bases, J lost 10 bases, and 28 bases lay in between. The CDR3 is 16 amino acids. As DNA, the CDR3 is TGCAGCGTTGGGAGGGCAGGCCACCCCCGGCAAAATAGAGCTTTCTTT. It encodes CSVGRAGHPRQNRAFF. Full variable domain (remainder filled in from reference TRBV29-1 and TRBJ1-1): SAVISQKPSRDICQRGTSLTIQCQVDSQVTMMFWYRQQPGQSLTLIATANQGSEATYESGFVIDKFPISRPNLTFSTLTVSNMSPEDSSIYLCSVGRAGHPRQNRAFFGQGTRLTVV.

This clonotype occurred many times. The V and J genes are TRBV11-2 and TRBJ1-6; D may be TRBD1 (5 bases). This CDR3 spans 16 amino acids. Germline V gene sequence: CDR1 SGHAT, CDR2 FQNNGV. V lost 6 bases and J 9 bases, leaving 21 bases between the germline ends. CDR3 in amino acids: CASRQTRGPYGSPLHF. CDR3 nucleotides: TGTGCCAGCAGACAGACTCGGGGCCCATATGGTTCACCCCTCCACTTT.

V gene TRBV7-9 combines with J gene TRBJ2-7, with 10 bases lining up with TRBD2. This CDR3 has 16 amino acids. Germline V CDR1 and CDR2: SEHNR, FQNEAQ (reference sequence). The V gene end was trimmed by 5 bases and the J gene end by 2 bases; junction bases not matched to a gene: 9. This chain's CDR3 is CASSQQLAGNPYEQYF. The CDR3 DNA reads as TGTGCCAGCAGCCAACAACTAGCGGGAAATCCCTACGAGCAGTACTTC.

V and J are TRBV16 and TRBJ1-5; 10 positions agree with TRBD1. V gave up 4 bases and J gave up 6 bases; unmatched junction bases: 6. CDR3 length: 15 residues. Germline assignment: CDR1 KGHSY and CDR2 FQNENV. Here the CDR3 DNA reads TGTGCCAGCAGCCCCCAGGACAGGGGGACTCAGCCCCAGCATTTT. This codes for CASSPQDRGTQPQHF.

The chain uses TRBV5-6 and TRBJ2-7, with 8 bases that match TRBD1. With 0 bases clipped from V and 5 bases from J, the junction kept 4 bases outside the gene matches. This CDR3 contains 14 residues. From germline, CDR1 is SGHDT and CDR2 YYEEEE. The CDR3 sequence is CASSLGGTGNEQYF. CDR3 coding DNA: TGTGCCAGCAGCTTGGGGGGGACAGGTAACGAGCAGTACTTC.

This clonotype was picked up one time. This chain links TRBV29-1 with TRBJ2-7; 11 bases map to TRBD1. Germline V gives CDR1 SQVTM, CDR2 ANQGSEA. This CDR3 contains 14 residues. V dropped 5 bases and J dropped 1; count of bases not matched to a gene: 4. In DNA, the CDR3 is TGCAGCGTTTCCGGGACAGGGGGATCCTACGAGCAGTACTTC. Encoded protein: CSVSGTGGSYEQYF.